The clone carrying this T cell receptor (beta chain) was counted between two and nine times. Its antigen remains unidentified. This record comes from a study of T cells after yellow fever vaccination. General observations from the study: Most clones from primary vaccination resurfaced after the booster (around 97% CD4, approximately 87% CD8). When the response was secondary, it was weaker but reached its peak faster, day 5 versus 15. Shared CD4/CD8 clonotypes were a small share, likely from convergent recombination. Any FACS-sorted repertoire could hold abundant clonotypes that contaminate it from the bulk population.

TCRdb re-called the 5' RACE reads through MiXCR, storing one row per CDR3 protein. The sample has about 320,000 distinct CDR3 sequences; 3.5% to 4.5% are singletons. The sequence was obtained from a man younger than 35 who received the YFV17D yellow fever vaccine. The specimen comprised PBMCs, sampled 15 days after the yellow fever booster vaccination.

In DNA form, the CDR3 reads TGTGCCAGCAGCGCACACGGCACCGCTGCCTACAATGAGCAGTTCTTC. Amino acids: CASSAHGTAAYNEQFF. This chain links TRBV7-9 with TRBJ2-1; D is ambiguous. V gave up 5 bases and J gave up 2 bases, with 16 bases separating them. The CDR3 sequence is 16 residues long. Germline-derived CDR1 and CDR2 are SEHNR and FQNEAQ (reference sequence).